The 7 T cell receptor beta chains below were found in one sample sequenced in a study of response to subunit inactivated influenza vaccine. Using its own MiXCR run on the RT-PCR reads, TCRdb lists one record per CDR3 protein. This repertoire shows some 800,000 distinct CDR3 sequences, roughly 20% found once; its top ten account for roughly 10%. The source material was PBMCs from blood, sampled around 5 days after vaccination. Every receptor here comes from a man between 50 and 59 years old who received an inactivated influenza vaccine.

This clonotype was recorded a few times. The rearrangement links TRBV7-2 to TRBJ2-1, with TRBD1 matching 11 bases. The CDR3 contains 13 residues. With 2 bases clipped from V and 15 bases from J, the junction kept 6 bases outside the gene matches. Germline loops: CDR1 SGHTA, CDR2 FQGNSA. The CDR3 loop is CASSLSRTGGAFF. Here the CDR3 DNA reads TGTGCCAGCAGCTTATCCCGGACAGGGGGCGCGTTCTTC.

This clonotype has a handful of counts. This chain joins TRBV7-2 and TRBJ1-2; D remains unclear. Germline values: CDR1 SGHTA, CDR2 FQGNSA. V shed 3 bases and J shed 4 bases, with 12 bases lying between them. CDR3 size: 14 residues. The CDR3 protein is CASSFTASGYGYTF. CDR3 coding DNA: TGTGCCAGCAGCTTTACAGCCTCCGGCTATGGCTACACCTTC. The full variable domain, with the rest looked up from reference TRBV7-2 and TRBJ1-2, is GAGVSQSPSNKVTEKGKDVELRCDPISGHTALYWYRQSLGQGLEFLIYFQGNSAPDKSGLPSDRFSAERTGGSVSTLTIQRTQQEDSAVYLCASSFTASGYGYTFGSGTRLTVV.

V is TRBV10-3 and J is TRBJ2-5; perhaps TRBD2 as D (7 bases). The CDR3 contains 14 residues. In germline, CDR1 is ENHRY, CDR2 SYGVKD. The V and J ends lost 6 bases and 4 bases respectively, with 15 bases between them. CDR3 in amino acids: CAIRGGGLLETQYF. For the CDR3, the DNA is TGTGCCATCAGGGGAGGGGGGCTCTTAGAGACCCAGTACTTC.

This sequence joins TRBV6-1 and TRBJ2-2, with a weak D call TRBD1 (6 bases). V was pared by 2 bases and J by 0 bases, with 13 bases between. The CDR3 is 17 residues long. Germline CDR1 is MNHNS and CDR2 is SASEGT. For the CDR3, the DNA is TGTGCCAGCAGTGAATTGATATGGACAGCGAACACCGGGGAGCTGTTTTTT. It encodes CASSELIWTANTGELFF.

V and J are TRBV30 and TRBJ2-6, with D maybe TRBD1 (6 bases). CDR1 and CDR2 from the germline V gene are GTSNPN and SVGIG (reference sequence). The CDR3 is 15 residues long. V lost 5 bases and J 0 bases, leaving 11 bases between the germline ends. CDR3 bases: TGTGCCTGGGACAGGAGAGGCTCTGGGGCCAACGTCCTGACTTTC. Amino acids: CAWDRRGSGANVLTF. Full variable domain (outside the CDR3, taken from reference TRBV30 and TRBJ2-6): SQTIHQWPATLVQPVGSPLSLECTVEGTSNPNLYWYRQAAGRGLQLLFYSVGIGQISSEVPQNLSASRPQDRQFILSSKKLLLSDSGFYLCAWDRRGSGANVLTFGAGSRLTVL.

V is TRBV4-2 and J is TRBJ2-5, with 11 bases aligning to TRBD2. Germline loops: CDR1 LGHNA, CDR2 YNFKEQ. CDR3 length equals 17 residues. V dropped 0 bases and J dropped 2; count of bases not matched to a gene: 5. The CDR3 loop is CASSQELAGVPQETQYF. In DNA form, the CDR3 reads TGTGCCAGCAGCCAAGAACTAGCGGGGGTACCACAAGAGACCCAGTACTTC.

Only a few counts were recorded for this clonotype. The chain has TRBV20-1 and TRBJ2-4; possibly TRBD2 for D (5 bases). The CDR3 has 14 residues. The germline V gene has CDR1 DFQATT and CDR2 SNEGSKA (reference sequence). Trimming stripped 1 base from V and 1 base from J, with 8 bases between. CDR3 residues: CSARGGEAKNIQYF. The CDR3 coding sequence is TGCAGTGCTAGAGGGGGAGAGGCCAAAAACATTCAGTACTTC.